This T cell receptor beta chain was observed in a study of blood T cell repertoires in COVID-19. This clone was seen a handful of times. The CDR3 covers 13 residues. J lost 4 bases, V lost 3 bases, and 4 bases had no gene match. The germline CDR1 and CDR2 sequences are DFQATT and SNEGSKA (reference sequence). The method was immunoSEQ multiplex PCR; TCRdb's version includes in-frame clones alone and lacks a portion of them. The sample has about 120,000 clones, under 90% seen once. The V gene is TRBV20-1, the J gene TRBJ1-2, with TRBD1 matching over 8 bases. This receptor was identified in a woman in her sixties or seventies with acute or convalescent COVID-19. Sequenced sample: peripheral blood. The CDR3 bases are TGCAGTGCTAGTCACGGACAGGGCTATGGCTACACCTTC. The encoded protein is CSASHGQGYGYTF.